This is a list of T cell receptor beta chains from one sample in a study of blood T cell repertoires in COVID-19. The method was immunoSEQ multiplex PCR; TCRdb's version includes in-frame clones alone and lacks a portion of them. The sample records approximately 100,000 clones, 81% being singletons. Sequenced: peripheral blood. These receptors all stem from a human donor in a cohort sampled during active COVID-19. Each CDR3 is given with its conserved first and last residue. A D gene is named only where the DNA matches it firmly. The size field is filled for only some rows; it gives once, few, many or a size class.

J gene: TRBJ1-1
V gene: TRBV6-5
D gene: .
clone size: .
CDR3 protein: CASSLNAGEAFF
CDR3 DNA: TGTGCCAGCAGCCTAAACGCGGGCGAAGCTTTCTTT

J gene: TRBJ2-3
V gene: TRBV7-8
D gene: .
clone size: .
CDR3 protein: CASSPPWGADTQYF
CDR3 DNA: TGTGCCAGCAGTCCGCCCTGGGGAGCAGATACGCAGTATTTT

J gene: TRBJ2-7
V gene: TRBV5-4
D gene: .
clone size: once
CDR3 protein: CASSFILGAAIPNEQYF
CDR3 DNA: TGTGCCAGCAGCTTTATCCTAGGGGCGGCGATTCCCAACGAGCAGTACTTC

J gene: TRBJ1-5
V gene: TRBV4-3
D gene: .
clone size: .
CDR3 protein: CASSLEYRVQPQHF
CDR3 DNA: TGCGCCAGCAGCCTCGAATACAGGGTACAGCCCCAGCATTTT

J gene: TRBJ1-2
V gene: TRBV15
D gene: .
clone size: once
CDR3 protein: CATSSASIRGYTF
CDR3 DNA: TGTGCCACCAGCAGTGCGTCTATCCGTGGCTACACCTTC

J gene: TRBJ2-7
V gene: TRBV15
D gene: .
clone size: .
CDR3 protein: CATSRGQTYEQYF
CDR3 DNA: TGTGCCACCAGCAGAGGACAGACCTACGAGCAGTACTTC

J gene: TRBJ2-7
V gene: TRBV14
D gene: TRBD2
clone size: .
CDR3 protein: CASSQVYVVGGAHEQYF
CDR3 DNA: TGTGCCAGCAGCCAAGTTTATGTCGTCGGGGGGGCACACGAGCAGTACTTC

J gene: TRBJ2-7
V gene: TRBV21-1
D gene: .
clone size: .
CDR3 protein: CASSKAARGRYEQYF
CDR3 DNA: TGTGCCAGCAGCAAAGCGGCCAGGGGCAGATACGAGCAGTACTTC

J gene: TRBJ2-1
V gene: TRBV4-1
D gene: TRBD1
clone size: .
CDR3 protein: CASSHPGQGGLNEQFF
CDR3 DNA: TGCGCCAGCAGCCACCCGGGACAGGGAGGCTTGAATGAGCAGTTCTTC

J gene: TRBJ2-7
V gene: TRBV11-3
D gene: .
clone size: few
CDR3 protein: CASSGDVGVPEQYF
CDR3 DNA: TGTGCCAGCAGCGGAGATGTTGGCGTTCCCGAGCAGTACTTC

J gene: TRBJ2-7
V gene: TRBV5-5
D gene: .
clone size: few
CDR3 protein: CASSLAFRLPTPEQYF
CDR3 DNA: TGTGCCAGCAGCTTGGCGTTTCGCCTGCCTACCCCCGAGCAGTACTTC